This T cell receptor beta chain was found in a study of T cell responses to AZD1222 COVID-19 vaccine. The wider study: Pooled samples include second doses given at about 4 or 12 weeks.

On this clone itself: The antigen remains unidentified.

Study-wide results and caveats: Without day 14 samples, only post-peak T cell repertoires were studied. Among those given AZD1222, only five or six were seropositive at baseline. The study found vaccine-associated CD4 TCRs spanning spike, dominant at 160-218 and 743-854.

Only in-frame clones appear in the TCRdb table, and some are missing; sequencing was by immunoSEQ multiplex PCR. The table records under 150,000 clones, 80% to 95% of them present only once. Germline V lookup: CDR1 SGHNT, CDR2 YYREEE (reference sequence). This CDR3 contains 15 residues. The germline V and J ends were trimmed by 2 bases and 2 bases, with 10 bases remaining between them. The sample in question was peripheral blood, obtained on day 0 of AZD1222 vaccination. The chain has TRBV5-4 and TRBJ2-2, with D possibly TRBD2 on 6 matching bases. The source of this sequence is an adult in good health. The DNA for the CDR3 is TGTGCCAGCAGCTTTTTAGCGGCTAACACCGGGGAGCTGTTTTTT. Protein: CASSFLAANTGELFF.